Presented here are 18 T cell receptor beta chains from one specimen sequenced in a study of T-cell reconstitution after alpha-beta-depleted transplantation in children. Preparation of the TCRbeta library involved a method that used unique molecular identifiers. TCRdb re-called the PCR reads with MiXCR, one entry per CDR3 protein. This table has 500,000 to 600,000 distinct CDR3 sequences, around 27% appearing once. The sample here was PBMCs, taken before TCRalphabeta/CD19-depleted stem cell transplant. The receptors come from a boy under two years old with Wiskott-Aldrich syndrome, due to receive a stem cell transplant.

A few counts support this clonotype. This sequence joins TRBV10-3 and TRBJ2-1, with 14 bases matching TRBD2. Germline V gives CDR1 ENHRY, CDR2 SYGVKD. CDR3 size: 15 residues. J was trimmed by 6 bases and V by 6 bases; bases with no gene match: 4. CDR3 protein: CAIRGTSGSVNEQFF. The CDR3 coding sequence is TGTGCCATCAGGGGGACTAGCGGGAGTGTCAATGAGCAGTTCTTC.

J is TRBJ2-1 and V is TRBV27; D ambiguous. Germline V gives CDR1 MNHEY, CDR2 SMNVEV (reference sequence). Trimming left V 3 bases short and J 4 bases short, with 13 bases between. The CDR3 sequence is 15 residues long. The CDR3 nucleotides read TGTGCCAGCAGTTTTGGCGGAAATATATACAATGAGCAGTTCTTC. Its translation: CASSFGGNIYNEQFF.

The rearrangement joins TRBV20-1 to TRBJ2-7, with a possible D match to TRBD2 (6 bases). The CDR3 is made up of 12 amino acids. The ends were cut back, 3 bases at V and 5 bases at J, with 11 bases in the middle. In germline, CDR1 is DFQATT, CDR2 SNEGSKA (reference sequence). The CDR3 sequence: CSASGGSNEQYF. CDR3 coding DNA: TGCAGTGCTAGTGGAGGGTCCAACGAGCAGTACTTC.

This clonotype was picked up a small number of times. The rearrangement joins TRBV5-1 to TRBJ2-2, with D possibly being TRBD2 (6 bases). Looked up from germline, CDR1 is SGHRS and CDR2 is YFSETQ. CDR3 size: 14 residues. V was clipped by 6 bases and J by 0 bases, with 9 bases between them. CDR3 in amino acids: CASTLATNTGELFF. CDR3 coding DNA: TGCGCCAGCACCCTAGCGACGAACACCGGGGAGCTGTTTTTT.

The chain links TRBV19 to TRBJ1-2; D is unclear. CDR3 length: 17 amino acids. Trimming took off 2 bases at V and 9 bases at J, with 25 bases between the two ends. The germline V gene encodes CDR1 LNHDA and CDR2 SQIVND (reference sequence). The CDR3 DNA reads as TGTGCCAGTAGTATAATAGGGTTATCTGGGATCAAGGATCGCTACACCTTC. It yields the protein CASSIIGLSGIKDRYTF.

This clonotype has a handful of counts. The chain uses TRBV29-1 and TRBJ2-2, with D uncertain. Between the trimmed V and J ends, which lost 4 bases and 5 bases, there was a span of 17 bases. The CDR3 contains 15 residues. Germline CDR1 is SQVTM and CDR2 is ANQGSEA. CDR3 DNA sequence: TGCAGCGTTGTAGTCGGTTCTATAGGGACCGGGGAGCTGTTTTTT. Residues: CSVVVGSIGTGELFF.

This clonotype was observed a handful of times. CDR3 sequence: CSGWTAIYGYTF. In DNA form, the CDR3 reads TGCAGTGGTTGGACAGCGATCTATGGCTACACCTTC. The chain uses TRBV20-1 and TRBJ1-2; perhaps TRBD1 as D (6 bases). V was pared by 7 bases and J by 4 bases, with 13 bases between. This CDR3 has 12 amino acids. The germline gives CDR1 DFQATT, CDR2 SNEGSKA (reference sequence).

This clonotype has a single count. This chain uses TRBV20-1 with TRBJ2-7; TRBD1 aligns across 7 bases. This CDR3 contains 16 residues. Germline CDR1 reads DFQATT; CDR2 reads SNEGSKA (reference sequence). V shed 0 bases, J shed 0 bases, and the junction held 8 bases outside the gene matches. CDR3 nucleotide sequence: TGCAGTGCTAGAGAAACCGGGCCAGGGGGCTCCTACGAGCAGTACTTC. It encodes CSARETGPGGSYEQYF.

This clonotype occurred a few times. The chain combines TRBV20-1 with TRBJ2-7; D gene ambiguous. Germline-derived CDR1 and CDR2 are DFQATT and SNEGSKA (reference sequence). Deletions cut 6 bases from V and 3 bases from J, with 12 bases between. The CDR3 is 12 amino acids. The DNA of the CDR3 is TGCAGTGCCCAGGACGGATTCTACGAGCAGTACTTC. It yields the protein CSAQDGFYEQYF.

This clonotype was seen a few times. The chain couples TRBV10-3 to TRBJ2-5, with 8 bases identical to TRBD2. Germline loops: CDR1 ENHRY, CDR2 SYGVKD. The CDR3 spans 14 residues. The ends lost 0 bases at V and 4 bases at J; junction bases unmatched: 1. In DNA, the CDR3 is TGTGCCATCAGTGAGTCGACTAGCGTAGAGACCCAGTACTTC. Protein product: CAISESTSVETQYF.

V gene TRBV2 combines with J gene TRBJ2-7; maybe TRBD2 (6 bases). CDR3 length equals 15 residues. With 2 bases removed from V and 0 bases from J, the gap between germline ends came to 11 bases. Germline-derived CDR1 and CDR2 are SNHLY and FYNNEI. CDR3 protein: CASSERAGGSYEQYF. The CDR3, as DNA: TGTGCCAGCAGTGAACGTGCCGGGGGCTCCTACGAGCAGTACTTC.

This clonotype was detected a few times. The gene calls are TRBV20-1 and TRBJ2-3; the D gene is possibly TRBD2 (5 bases). This CDR3 comprises 13 residues. The germline V gene encodes CDR1 DFQATT and CDR2 SNEGSKA (reference sequence). V was shortened by 6 bases and J by 8 bases, with 18 bases between the two germline ends. CDR3 protein: CSANGGGGITQYF. The CDR3 DNA sequence: TGCAGTGCCAACGGTGGAGGTGGTATTACGCAGTATTTT.

The chain couples TRBV5-1 to TRBJ2-1, with a possible D match to TRBD2 (5 bases). The CDR3 spans 15 residues. CDR1 and CDR2 from the germline V gene are SGHRS and YFSETQ. Trimming took 5 bases from V and 6 from J, leaving 18 bases between them. The CDR3: CASRADGLFFNEQFF. CDR3 in DNA: TGCGCCAGCAGAGCGGACGGACTTTTTTTCAATGAGCAGTTCTTC.

This clonotype appeared a few times. The rearrangement links TRBV18 to TRBJ1-5; 9 nucleotides align to TRBD1. The CDR3 contains 15 residues. The V segment lost 3 bases and the J segment 4 bases; nucleotides outside the gene matches: 4. CDR1 is KGHSH and CDR2 is LQKENI in the germline V gene. The DNA of the CDR3 is TGTGCCAGCTCACCGGGAGGACAGGGGAATCAGCCCCAGCATTTT. Protein product: CASSPGGQGNQPQHF.

This clonotype was counted only a few times. This chain joins TRBV29-1 and TRBJ2-1, with 9 positions matching TRBD1. This CDR3 is 15 amino acids long. Germline CDR1 SQVTM, CDR2 ANQGSEA. The trim removed 6 bases at V and 0 bases at J, leaving 6 bases unmatched. CDR3 coding DNA: TGCAGCGTACTTGGGACAGGGAGCTCCTACAATGAGCAGTTCTTC. It yields the protein CSVLGTGSSYNEQFF.

The table lists this clonotype with a few counts. The genes are TRBV11-2 and TRBJ2-3; 7 positions match TRBD2. V dropped 4 bases and J dropped 6; count of bases not matched to a gene: 1. The CDR3 extends over 12 amino acids. Germline V gives CDR1 SGHAT, CDR2 FQNNGV. The CDR3: CASSWGGDTQYF. DNA for the CDR3: TGTGCCAGCAGCTGGGGGGGGGATACGCAGTATTTT.

This chain joins TRBV2 and TRBJ2-7; TRBD2 might be the D (6 bases). The germline gives CDR1 SNHLY, CDR2 FYNNEI. The CDR3 is 13 amino acids. Trimming shortened V by 6 bases and J by 4 bases, and 13 bases separated the two germline ends. The CDR3 DNA is TGTGCCAGCAGGCGGGACTTATTATACGAGCAGTACTTC. Its translation: CASRRDLLYEQYF.

This clonotype was seen a few times. The V and J genes are TRBV3-1 and TRBJ1-3; 7 bases are shared with TRBD1. V was pared by 4 bases and J by 3 bases, with 6 bases of the junction left unmatched. CDR1 is LGHDT and CDR2 is YNNKEL in the germline V gene (reference sequence). The CDR3 is 15 amino acids. The CDR3 protein is CASSLWTGHGNTIYF. The CDR3 coding sequence is TGTGCCAGCAGCCTATGGACAGGTCATGGAAACACCATATATTTT.